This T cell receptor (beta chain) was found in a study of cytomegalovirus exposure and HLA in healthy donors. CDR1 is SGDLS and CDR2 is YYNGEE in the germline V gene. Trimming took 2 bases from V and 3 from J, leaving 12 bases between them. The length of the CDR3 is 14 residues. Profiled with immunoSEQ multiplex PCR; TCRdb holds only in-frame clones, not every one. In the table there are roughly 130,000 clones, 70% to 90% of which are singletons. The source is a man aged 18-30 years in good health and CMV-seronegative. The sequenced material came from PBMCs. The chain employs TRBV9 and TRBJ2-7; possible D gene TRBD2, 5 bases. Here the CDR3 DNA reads TGTGCCAGCAGCGTCACTCCGGGGAGCTACGAGCAGTACTTC. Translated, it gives CASSVTPGSYEQYF. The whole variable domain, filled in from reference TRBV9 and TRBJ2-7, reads DSGVTQTPKHLITATGQRVTLRCSPRSGDLSVYWYQQSLDQGLQFLIQYYNGEERAKGNILERFSAQQFPDLHSELNLSSLELGDSALYFCASSVTPGSYEQYFGPGTRLTVT.